The next 26 T cell receptor beta chains were all read from a single sample in a study of early T cells in non-severe SARS-CoV-2 infection. A single record per CDR3 protein comes from TCRdb applying MiXCR to the 5' RACE reads. The profile shows approximately 48,000 distinct CDR3 sequences, about 6% of them singletons. Sequenced material: whole blood, taken at baseline. These TCRs come from an adult who was a healthcare worker with PCR-confirmed SARS-CoV-2 infection or an uninfected control (not recorded which).

V and J are TRBV20-1 and TRBJ2-7, with D perhaps matching TRBD1 or TRBD2 (5 bases each). V shed 3 bases and J shed 2 bases, with 17 bases lying between them. CDR3 length: 15 residues. In germline, CDR1 is DFQATT, CDR2 SNEGSKA (reference sequence). The CDR3, as DNA: TGCAGTGCTAGGGACCCACGGGGCAGAGCCTACGAGCAGTACTTC. Translated, it gives CSARDPRGRAYEQYF.

Only a few counts were recorded for this clonotype. The chain is built from TRBV4-3 and TRBJ1-1; D is undetermined. The germline gives CDR1 LGHNA, CDR2 YSLEER. This CDR3 contains 15 residues. Trimming stripped 0 bases from V and 4 bases from J, with 12 bases between. The CDR3 DNA is TGCGCCAGCAGCCAAGACTGGACCGGAGGCACTGAAGCTTTCTTT. This sequence encodes CASSQDWTGGTEAFF.

There are many counts of this clonotype. J is TRBJ1-2 and V is TRBV6-2 or TRBV6-3, with D unresolved. Trimming cost V 5 bases and J 2 bases, with 6 bases left between them. Per germline, CDR1 MNHEY and CDR2 SVGEGT. The CDR3 sequence is 12 residues long. CDR3 DNA: TGTGCCAGCAGTCGACCGAACTATGGCTACACCTTC. This translates into CASSRPNYGYTF.

There are many counts of this clonotype. The chain uses TRBV6-1 and TRBJ2-7; TRBD1 might be the D (5 bases). Trimming pared 6 bases from V and 6 bases from J, leaving 15 bases between. CDR3 length: 13 amino acids. The V gene's germline CDR1 is MNHNS and CDR2 SASEGT. CDR3 sequence: CASRGSTVLEQYF. CDR3 in DNA: TGTGCCAGCAGGGGCTCGACAGTGCTCGAGCAGTACTTC.

This clonotype has a count of ten or more. The CDR3 sequence: CASTPTGSWNTGELFF. DNA of the CDR3: TGTGCCAGCACCCCCACAGGGTCATGGAACACCGGGGAGCTGTTTTTT. J is TRBJ2-2 and V is TRBV6-2 or TRBV6-3; tentatively, D is TRBD1 (6 bases). V gave up 7 bases and J gave up 1 base, with 16 bases separating them. Per the germline V gene, CDR1 is MNHEY and CDR2 is SVGEGT. The CDR3 extends over 16 amino acids.

In its sample, this clonotype was seen many times. This sequence joins TRBV29-1 and TRBJ2-7; D is unresolved. Trimming cost V 0 bases and J 3 bases, with 3 bases left between them. The CDR3 runs 11 residues. In germline, CDR1 is SQVTM, CDR2 ANQGSEA. The CDR3: CSVEEDYEQYF. As DNA, the CDR3 is TGCAGCGTTGAAGAGGACTACGAGCAGTACTTC.

This clonotype has a handful of counts. The V call is TRBV20-1, the J call TRBJ2-7; 11 bases agree with TRBD1. Germline values: CDR1 DFQATT, CDR2 SNEGSKA (reference sequence). The CDR3 extends over 13 amino acids. Losses at the gene ends were 5 bases for V and 6 bases for J; bases not matched to a gene: 6. CDR3 protein: CSASGQGAGEQYF. CDR3 DNA: TGCAGTGCTTCAGGACAGGGGGCGGGCGAGCAGTACTTC.

This clonotype was recorded many times. The chain couples TRBV5-1 to TRBJ1-2, with 8 nucleotides matching TRBD1. The V gene end was trimmed by 4 bases and the J gene end by 2 bases; junction bases not matched to a gene: 7. Germline-derived CDR1 and CDR2 are SGHRS and YFSETQ. There are 15 residues in the CDR3. CDR3 DNA: TGCGCCAGCAGCAAAACCGGGACAGGCAACTATGGCTACACCTTC. This translates into CASSKTGTGNYGYTF.

There are many counts of this clonotype. The chain couples TRBV7-9 to TRBJ1-1, with D uncertain. V lost 0 bases to trimming and J lost 1 base, with 3 bases between them. The germline V gene encodes CDR1 SEHNR and CDR2 FQNEAQ (reference sequence). The CDR3 contains 13 residues. CDR3 amino acids: CASSLAANTEAFF. DNA of the CDR3: TGTGCCAGCAGCTTAGCCGCGAACACTGAAGCTTTCTTT.

The chain joins TRBV25-1 to TRBJ2-3; D is uncertain. The V gene's germline CDR1 is MGHDK and CDR2 SYGVNS. Trimming pared 4 bases from V and 0 bases from J, leaving 5 bases between. This CDR3 is built from 13 residues. The CDR3 region is CASSVVSTDTQYF. DNA for the CDR3: TGTGCCAGCAGTGTAGTTAGCACAGATACGCAGTATTTT.

This clonotype has a count of ten or more. This chain connects TRBV7-2 to TRBJ1-5; D not certain. There are 16 residues in the CDR3. CDR1 SGHTA and CDR2 FQGNSA come from the germline V gene. V shed 1 base and J shed 1 base, with 11 bases lying between them. The CDR3 DNA follows: TGTGCCAGCAGCTTAGGGGTGGTACAGAGCAATCAGCCCCAGCATTTT. As protein: CASSLGVVQSNQPQHF.

The chain is built from TRBV20-1 and TRBJ2-7; D remains unclear. V shed 0 bases and J shed 0 bases, with 12 bases lying between them. The CDR3 runs 15 residues. Germline loops: CDR1 DFQATT, CDR2 SNEGSKA (reference sequence). CDR3 in amino acids: CSARDPATSSYEQYF. CDR3 DNA sequence: TGCAGTGCTAGAGACCCAGCGACGAGCTCCTACGAGCAGTACTTC.

This clonotype was observed many times. The chain links TRBV7-2 to TRBJ1-5, with D unresolved. The CDR3 loop spans 13 amino acids. The ends were cut back, 0 bases at V and 9 bases at J, with 9 bases in the middle. Per germline, CDR1 SGHTA and CDR2 FQGNSA. Written as DNA, the CDR3 is TGTGCCAGCAGCTTAGCTGGGAGGGTGCCCCAGCATTTT. It codes for CASSLAGRVPQHF. Variable domain in full (rest from reference TRBV7-2 and TRBJ1-5): GAGVSQSPSNKVTEKGKDVELRCDPISGHTALYWYRQSLGQGLEFLIYFQGNSAPDKSGLPSDRFSAERTGGSVSTLTIQRTQQEDSAVYLCASSLAGRVPQHFGDGTRLSIL.

This clonotype was seen a few times. The rearrangement links TRBV5-1 to TRBJ2-3, with 9 bases lining up with TRBD2. The ends lost 0 bases at V and 6 bases at J; junction bases unmatched: 5. In germline, CDR1 is SGHRS, CDR2 YFSETQ. This CDR3 is 15 amino acids long. The CDR3 DNA follows: TGCGCCAGCAGCTTGGGAGTAGCGGGGGCCGATACGCAGTATTTT. This translates into CASSLGVAGADTQYF.

The chain has TRBV7-2 and TRBJ2-3; D not resolved. Germline values: CDR1 SGHTA, CDR2 FQGNSA. The CDR3 extends over 15 amino acids. Deletions cut 2 bases from V and 0 bases from J, with 9 bases between. Written as DNA, the CDR3 is TGTGCCAGCAGCTTACAGGCCACTAGCACAGATACGCAGTATTTT. It translates to CASSLQATSTDTQYF.

This clonotype was detected ten times or more. DNA for the CDR3: TGTGCCAGCAGTTGGGACAGAAATTACTACGAGCAGTACTTC. It codes for CASSWDRNYYEQYF. The chain couples TRBV6-5 to TRBJ2-7, with 7 bases fitting TRBD1. The V gene end was trimmed by 4 bases and the J gene end by 3 bases; junction bases not matched to a gene: 6. The CDR3 is made up of 14 amino acids. The germline gives CDR1 MNHEY, CDR2 SVGAGI.

Many counts were recorded for this clonotype. The J gene is TRBJ1-6, the V gene TRBV5-5, with TRBD1 matching over 7 bases. CDR1 is SGHKS and CDR2 is YYEKEE in the germline V gene (reference sequence). The J segment lost 7 bases and the V segment lost 3 bases, leaving 10 bases of the junction unmatched. CDR3 length: 16 residues. The CDR3 here is CASSSRPGTENSPLHF. CDR3 bases: TGTGCCAGCAGCTCACGCCCCGGGACAGAAAATTCACCCCTCCACTTT.

In this sample, this clonotype turned up many times. V and J are TRBV12-3 or TRBV12-4 and TRBJ2-3, with 10 positions matching TRBD2. The V and J ends lost 1 base and 1 base, in that order; junction bases with no gene match: 14. The CDR3 is 20 amino acids. The CDR3 DNA reads as TGTGCCAGCAGTTTAGATTTACTGTTTGGGCTAGCGGGGGGCACAGATACGCAGTATTTT. Its translation is CASSLDLLFGLAGGTDTQYF.

This clonotype appeared many times. CDR3 protein: CASSYPGSLHGYTF. DNA for the CDR3: TGTGCCAGCAGTTACCCAGGATCCCTCCATGGCTACACCTTC. V is TRBV6-2 or TRBV6-3 and J is TRBJ1-2; D is unclear. This CDR3 is 14 amino acids long. The V end was cut by 2 bases, the J end by 6 bases, with 13 bases between. The V gene's germline CDR1 is MNHEY and CDR2 SVGEGT.

This clonotype was counted a few times. The CDR3 bases are TGTGCCAGCGAGAGACAGGTTCATGAGCAGTTCTTC. It is translated as CASERQVHEQFF. The chain carries TRBV28 and TRBJ2-1; tentative D call: TRBD1 (6 bases). V was cut by 8 bases and J by 8 bases, with 13 bases left in between. The germline CDR1 and CDR2 sequences are MDHEN and SYDVKM. The CDR3 spans 12 residues.

This clonotype has ten or more counts. The chain combines TRBV7-2 with TRBJ2-7, with TRBD2 as a possible D gene (5 bases). The germline V gene has CDR1 SGHTA and CDR2 FQGNSA. The CDR3 has 13 amino acids. The V end was cut by 5 bases, the J end by 9 bases, with 17 bases between. The CDR3 DNA reads as TGTGCCAGCAGCCCCACGTCGGGGTATGGGCAGTACTTC. Amino acids: CASSPTSGYGQYF.

In its sample, this clonotype was seen a few times. The J gene is TRBJ2-2, the V gene TRBV6-1; TRBD1 matches at 8 bases. Germline V lookup: CDR1 MNHNS, CDR2 SASEGT. This CDR3 has 14 amino acids. V was clipped by 10 bases and J by 8 bases; unmatched bases: 12. The CDR3, as DNA: TGTGCCACCATGGCCACAGGGGGTGATGGGGAGCTGTTTTTT. Protein sequence: CATMATGGDGELFF.

This clonotype was seen a handful of times. This sequence joins TRBV6-1 and TRBJ2-3; TRBD2 is a possible D gene (7 bases). Germline lookup yields CDR1 MNHNS and CDR2 SASEGT. This CDR3 region has 15 residues. With 1 base removed from V and 5 bases from J, the gap between germline ends came to 13 bases. The CDR3 protein is CASSEEEGGVDTQYF. The CDR3 region has the DNA TGTGCCAGCAGTGAAGAGGAGGGGGGGGTAGATACGCAGTATTTT.

This clonotype was detected a few times. This chain uses TRBV6-5 with TRBJ1-1, with 7 positions matching TRBD1. This CDR3 is 14 amino acids long. V was clipped by 7 bases and J by 1 base; unmatched bases: 6. Germline lookup yields CDR1 MNHEY and CDR2 SVGAGI. CDR3 DNA sequence: TGTGCCAGCACAGAAAACAGGGGGAACACTGAAGCTTTCTTT. As protein: CASTENRGNTEAFF.

This clonotype was observed at least ten times. The chain combines TRBV7-6 with TRBJ2-5; D tentatively reads TRBD1 or TRBD2 (5 bases each). V was clipped by 0 bases and J by 4 bases, with 9 bases between them. The CDR3 spans 14 residues. CDR1 is SGHVS, CDR2 FNYEAQ, per germline. The CDR3 is CASSLAGERETQYF. The CDR3 DNA is TGTGCCAGCAGCTTAGCGGGGGAGAGAGAGACCCAGTACTTC.

This clonotype was recorded a few times. This chain uses TRBV20-1 with TRBJ2-3, with TRBD1 as a possible D gene (5 bases). The CDR3 is 15 amino acids. Germline lookup yields CDR1 DFQATT and CDR2 SNEGSKA (reference sequence). Trimming left V 1 base short and J 6 bases short, with 17 bases between. The CDR3, as DNA: TGCAGTGCTAGAGCCGGTAGCCGCCGACAGGATACGCAGTATTTT. Its translation: CSARAGSRRQDTQYF.